A selection of T cell receptor beta chains follows, all from one sample in a study of shared clonotypes between healthy human individuals. Assay: immunoSEQ multiplex PCR; the TCRdb copy retains only in-frame clones and omits some. The table has 2 million to 2.5 million clones, 85% to 95% seen once; the top ten hold around 1.1%. Sequenced sample: naive CD8+ T cells sorted from blood. All receptors derive from a man aged 18 to 30 in good health. Both conserved end residues are part of each CDR3. The D gene is left open where the match is weak. Some rows mark clone size as missing; the rest say once, few, many or name a class of expanded clone.

d_call: TRBD1
j_call: TRBJ2-7
v_call: TRBV9
clone_size: NA
cdr3_aa: CASSYSGTVLSEQYF
cdr3_nt: TGTGCCAGCAGCTACTCCGGGACAGTCCTTTCCGAGCAGTACTTC

d_call: NA
j_call: TRBJ2-5
v_call: TRBV4-1
clone_size: NA
cdr3_aa: CASSQGIDSYQETQYF
cdr3_nt: TGCGCCAGCAGCCAAGGTATTGACTCGTACCAAGAGACCCAGTACTTC

d_call: NA
j_call: TRBJ1-5
v_call: TRBV10-2
clone_size: NA
cdr3_aa: CASSDSNQPQHF
cdr3_nt: TGCGCCAGCAGTGATAGCAATCAGCCCCAGCATTTT

d_call: NA
j_call: TRBJ1-2
v_call: TRBV7-8
clone_size: NA
cdr3_aa: CASSLAIPYGYTF
cdr3_nt: TGTGCCAGCAGCTTAGCGATTCCGTATGGCTACACCTTC

d_call: NA
j_call: TRBJ2-7
v_call: TRBV4-3
clone_size: NA
cdr3_aa: CASSQVGSYEQYF
cdr3_nt: TGCGCCAGCAGCCAAGTAGGCTCCTACGAGCAGTACTTC

d_call: TRBD1
j_call: TRBJ2-1
v_call: TRBV19
clone_size: NA
cdr3_aa: CASSMGQGFNEQFF
cdr3_nt: TGTGCCAGTAGTATGGGACAGGGTTTCAATGAGCAGTTCTTC

d_call: NA
j_call: TRBJ2-7
v_call: TRBV7-6
clone_size: NA
cdr3_aa: CASSPVGVEQYF
cdr3_nt: TGTGCCAGCAGCCCCGTAGGAGTCGAGCAGTACTTC

d_call: TRBD1
j_call: TRBJ1-2
v_call: TRBV13
clone_size: NA
cdr3_aa: CASSLGGQVNYGYTF
cdr3_nt: TGTGCCAGCAGCTTAGGCGGACAGGTTAACTATGGCTACACCTTC

d_call: NA
j_call: TRBJ1-1
v_call: TRBV28
clone_size: NA
cdr3_aa: CASSPGVTEAFF
cdr3_nt: TGTGCCAGCAGCCCAGGGGTTACTGAAGCTTTCTTT

d_call: NA
j_call: TRBJ1-4
v_call: TRBV7-8
clone_size: NA
cdr3_aa: CASSLVDGILFF
cdr3_nt: TGTGCCAGCAGCTTAGTGGATGGCATACTGTTTTTT

d_call: TRBD2
j_call: TRBJ2-1
v_call: TRBV5-4
clone_size: once
cdr3_aa: CASSLVVLAGVVNEQFF
cdr3_nt: TGTGCCAGCAGCTTGGTTGTGCTAGCGGGAGTAGTCAATGAGCAGTTCTTC

d_call: TRBD1
j_call: TRBJ2-2
v_call: TRBV9
clone_size: NA
cdr3_aa: CASRGQGPEGTGELFF
cdr3_nt: TGTGCCAGCAGGGGACAGGGGCCGGAGGGTACCGGGGAGCTGTTTTTT

d_call: NA
j_call: TRBJ1-2
v_call: TRBV5-4
clone_size: once
cdr3_aa: CASSSDRSNYGYTF
cdr3_nt: TGTGCCAGCAGTTCGGACCGATCTAACTATGGCTACACCTTC

d_call: TRBD1
j_call: TRBJ1-6
v_call: TRBV6-1
clone_size: NA
cdr3_aa: CASSEWLGQGEENSPLHF
cdr3_nt: TGTGCCAGCAGTGAATGGCTGGGCCAGGGGGAGGAAAATTCACCCCTCCACTTT